The sequence of this T cell receptor (beta chain) was determined in a study of OX40 agonist ivuxolimab in advanced cancers. Study-wide background: With ivuxolimab, an agonistic anti-OX40 (CD134) antibody, patients were treated. A diagnosis of hepatocellular carcinoma, melanoma, renal cell or head and neck cancer was present in dose-escalation patients. Notes on the study in general: Among patients with partial responses at 0.1-3.0 mg/kg, clonal expansion was among the lowest.

Concerning this clone: As yet, its antigen is unknown.

Losses at the gene ends were 5 bases for V and 1 base for J; bases not matched to a gene: 7. The CDR3 spans 16 residues. Germline lookup yields CDR1 SEHNR and CDR2 FQNEAQ (reference sequence). Sequencing used immunoSEQ multiplex PCR; TCRdb keeps in-frame clones, though not all of them. The data contain about 73,000 clones, around 80% of them seen just once; the ten biggest clones take up less than 3%. The sequence came from an adult with an advanced solid tumor such as melanoma, head and neck, liver or kidney cancer. Sequenced here: CD4+ or CD8+ T cells sorted from blood, sampled in a trial of the OX40 agonist ivuxolimab. The rearrangement uses TRBV7-9 and TRBJ2-3; 9 bases align to TRBD2. Here the CDR3 reads CASSLGTSRGTDTQYF. The CDR3 DNA sequence: TGTGCCAGCAGCCTAGGGACTAGCCGAGGCACAGATACGCAGTATTTT.